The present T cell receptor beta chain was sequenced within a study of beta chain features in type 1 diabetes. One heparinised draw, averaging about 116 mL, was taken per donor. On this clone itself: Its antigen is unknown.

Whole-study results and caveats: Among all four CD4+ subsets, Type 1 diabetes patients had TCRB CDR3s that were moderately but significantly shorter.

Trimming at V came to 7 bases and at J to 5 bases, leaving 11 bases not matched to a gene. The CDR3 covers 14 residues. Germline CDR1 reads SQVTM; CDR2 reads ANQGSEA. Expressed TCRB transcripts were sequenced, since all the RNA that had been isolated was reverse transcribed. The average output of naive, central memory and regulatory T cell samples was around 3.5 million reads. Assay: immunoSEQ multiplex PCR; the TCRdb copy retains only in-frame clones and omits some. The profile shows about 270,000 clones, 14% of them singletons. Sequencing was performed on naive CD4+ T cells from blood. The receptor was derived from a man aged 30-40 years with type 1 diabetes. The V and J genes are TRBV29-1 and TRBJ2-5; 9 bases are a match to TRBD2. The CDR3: CSGGAGGPGETQYF. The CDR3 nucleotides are TGCAGCGGGGGAGCGGGAGGACCGGGGGAGACCCAGTACTTC.